Listed below are T cell receptor beta chains from one sample, sequenced in a study of blood T cells in healthy people across ages. In TCRdb, the 5' RACE reads were re-called with MiXCR into one record per CDR3 protein. The sample has 500,000 to 600,000 distinct CDR3 sequences; approximately 25% are singletons. Sequencing was done on a sample of blood. The receptors were sampled from a woman between 65 and 79 years old in good health. Each CDR3 is given with its conserved first and last residue.

V	J	CDR3
TRBV7-2	TRBJ2-7	CASSQWSFYEQYF
TRBV18	TRBJ1-5	CASSPRHGEGNQPQHF
TRBV20-1	TRBJ1-2	CSAETRIPRRGYTF
TRBV28	TRBJ2-3	CASSLVVSRRRTDTQYF
TRBV5-1	TRBJ1-1	CASSLEGLLTEAFF
TRBV7-8	TRBJ2-3	CASSSRLAGVDTQYF
TRBV4-3	TRBJ1-2	CASSQDARGGYGYTF
TRBV12-3/TRBV12-4	TRBJ1-1	CASSFSPEGTEAFF
TRBV24-1	TRBJ1-2	CATSEAGTGALGGYTF
TRBV4-1	TRBJ2-7	CASSQDQGKGLYEQYF
TRBV7-8	TRBJ2-3	CASSQTSGSETDTQYF
TRBV6-2/TRBV6-3	TRBJ2-1	CASSLYGGLHNEQFF